A single count supports the clone carrying this T cell receptor (beta chain). The antigen remains undetermined. Incorporated into the TCR beta cDNA libraries were unique molecular identifiers, which served to reduce PCR and sequencing biases. Each sample of about 0.95 to 11 million input T cells yielded roughly 0.5 million cDNA molecules, so each molecule approximated one T cell. TCRdb reanalysed the PCR reads using MiXCR and keeps one entry per CDR3 protein. Counted here are hundreds of thousands of distinct CDR3 sequences, roughly 45% occurring once; the ten biggest clones make up under 2%. The sample is drawn from a study of post-analysis software for immune sequencing data. General observations from the study: A few TRBV segments appeared more often in patients than in controls, and TRBV5-6, TRBV5-1 and TRBV20-1 were among these.

CDR1 and CDR2 (germline): MNHEY, SMNVEV (reference sequence). The CDR3 runs 16 residues. V lost 3 bases and J lost 0, with 14 bases in between. Sequencing input: blood. The receptor was derived from a girl aged 10-17 years with multiple sclerosis. The chain is built from TRBV27 and TRBJ1-1; the D gene is possibly TRBD1 (5 bases). The chain's CDR3 is CASSLSGQVVNTEAFF. Written as DNA, the CDR3 is TGTGCCAGCAGTTTGTCAGGGCAAGTTGTGAACACTGAAGCTTTCTTT.